This paragraph covers one T cell receptor beta chain sequence. Its antigen is still unknown. No base-level quality is on record; no much larger clone is a single base apart. This specimen belongs to a study of monozygotic twins with cystic fibrosis (dated by TCRdb to about 2021). For the wider study: Barcoded libraries were prepared from three micrograms of fragmented DNA with roughly 16 PCR cycles. TCR beta repertoires were compared within and between 16 monozygotic twin pairs with cystic fibrosis so that genetic influence on V and J gene usage could be assessed. The cohort included ten female and six male twin pairs, mostly children and adolescents, aged roughly 2.0 to 40 years with a median of about 8.2 years. Twins were ranked among over a thousand cohort participants for weight-for-height and FEVPerc (FEV1 disease centile) on the day of blood sampling. Data for three of the twin pairs had been reported earlier in a different context. On the study overall, not on this receptor specifically: Monozygotic CF twin pairs shared significantly more nucleotide-identical clonotypes within each pair than unrelated CF individuals shared with one another (P = 0.000026, Mann-Whitney). In 13 of 16 pairs, V gene usage most closely resembled the co-twin's, and the same held for J usage in 8 of 16 pairs, a pattern suggesting genetic constraints. Only a small cohort was studied, and no association of shared CDR3 numbers with age, concordance or disease severity was found. Simpson clonality was generally low (median about 0.01), which suggests a naive-dominated repertoire, and clonality was higher in the most severely affected patients.

Following the manufacturer's instructions, TCR beta CDR3 regions were amplified by multiplex PCR with the immunoSEQ immune profiling system. An Illumina NextSeq system was used to carry out the sequencing. The paper's data handling went like this. Sequence data were processed on the immunoSEQ Analyzer platform, and clonality was calculated as the square root of Simpson's index of productive rearrangements. Similarity in V and J usage was quantified by Jensen-Shannon distance, and CDR3 generation probabilities were calculated with OLGA. Shared CDR3 sequences were searched in the immuneACCESS database (August 2020) and in VDJdb (December 2020). The source is immuneACCESS, and TCRdb retained only in-frame sequences with V and J called. Part of the clones is not carried over; for the studies checked, unresolved V genes explain less than half of this, and the remainder is unexplained. For V, J and clone size, that table is used; D and trimming come from the DNA. For this sample the table gives approximately 33,000 clones, of which about 80% were detected only once. Roughly 1.5% of the sample belongs to the ten largest clones.

From its cysteine to its phenylalanine, the CDR3 spans 12 amino acids. The entry retains the CDR3 DNA only, 36 bases that are in frame from base 1. As encoded in the germline V gene, CDR1 is MNHNS while CDR2 is SASEGT. V is cut by 1 base and J by 7 bases, and the space between the germline ends is 7 bases. The twin pairs came from the European Cystic Fibrosis Twin and Sibling Study Cohort, which recruited patients from over a hundred CF clinics across 14 European countries. Zygosity and CFTR genotype were confirmed in-house, and zygosity was tested by multiplex PCR of nine short tandem repeat loci. Peripheral blood was sampled from each twin, with clinical parameters recorded on the day of blood sampling. Phenol/chloroform extraction was used to isolate genomic DNA from peripheral blood cells, and the DNA was then kept in TE buffer at 4 degrees C.

The sequence derives from a girl aged 2-10 years with cystic fibrosis. The sequencing input was blood. In this chain, TRBV6-1 is recombined with TRBJ1-2, with the D gene uncertain. The nucleotides read TGTGCCAGCAGTGAAGTGGTGGGTGGCTACACCTTC. This gives the protein CASSEVVGGYTF.